The 23 T cell receptor beta chains given below trace back to one sample, sequenced in a study of long-term antiretroviral therapy in people with HIV. At the survey level, the v3.0 immunoSEQ assay was run. Assay used: immunoSEQ multiplex PCR; TCRdb lists only in-frame clones, some missing. The repertoire holds roughly 30,000 clones, with around 90% as singletons. Sequencing was performed on unsorted PBMCs, taken 1.8 years after starting antiretroviral therapy. All receptors derive from a woman under 30 with HIV.

The chain carries TRBV16 and TRBJ1-1; no firm D call. The CDR3 covers 14 residues. Germline V gives CDR1 KGHSY, CDR2 FQNENV. The V gene lost 0 bases and the J gene lost 10 bases, with 15 bases spanning the gap. The CDR3 sequence: CASSQSIVSTGAFF. CDR3 bases: TGTGCCAGCAGCCAATCGATTGTGTCTACCGGAGCTTTCTTT.

V gene TRBV19 combines with J gene TRBJ2-1; the D call may be TRBD1 or TRBD2 (5 bases each). The germline V gene encodes CDR1 LNHDA and CDR2 SQIVND (reference sequence). The V end was cut by 4 bases, the J end by 3 bases, with 13 bases between. The CDR3 sequence is 15 residues long. For the CDR3, the DNA is TGTGCCAGTAGTACAGGGACGGGAAACTACAATGAGCAGTTCTTC. This encodes CASSTGTGNYNEQFF.

The CDR3 DNA reads TGTGCCAGCAGCTTAGGTGGACTAGCTGGAGATACGCAGTATTTT. Protein sequence: CASSLGGLAGDTQYF. The chain combines TRBV7-6 with TRBJ2-3; 8 bases fit TRBD2. The CDR3 sequence is 15 residues long. The germline V gene encodes CDR1 SGHVS and CDR2 FNYEAQ. J lost 5 bases, V lost 1 base, and 5 bases had no gene match.

The J gene is TRBJ2-3, the V gene TRBV6-4; D gene unclear. V was cut by 4 bases and J by 0 bases, with 5 bases left in between. The length of the CDR3 is 13 residues. The germline V gene has CDR1 MRHNA and CDR2 SNTAGT. CDR3 sequence: CASSAGSTDTQYF. Written as DNA, the CDR3 is TGTGCCAGCAGTGCCGGGAGCACAGATACGCAGTATTTT.

The chain has TRBV19 and TRBJ1-1, with 9 bases identical to TRBD1. After removal of 10 bases from V and 5 bases from J, the junction contained 11 bases not matched to a gene. Germline values: CDR1 LNHDA, CDR2 SQIVND (reference sequence). The length of the CDR3 is 14 residues. The CDR3 coding sequence is TGTGCCACGAGGGGGGGGACAGGGCTTACTGAAGCTTTCTTT. Its translation: CATRGGTGLTEAFF.

This CDR3 is CASSQGQGADYEQYF. In DNA form, the CDR3 reads TGCGCCAGCAGCCAGGGACAGGGGGCTGACTACGAGCAGTACTTC. The J gene is TRBJ2-7, the V gene TRBV4-1; 12 bases are a match to TRBD1. Germline V gene lookup returns CDR1 MGHRA and CDR2 YSYEKL. Losses at the gene ends were 3 bases for V and 3 bases for J; bases not matched to a gene: 3. The CDR3 is 15 residues long.

The chain recombines TRBV15 with TRBJ2-7; possibly TRBD1 for D (7 bases). Trimming shortened V by 4 bases and J by 4 bases, and 20 bases separated the two germline ends. The germline V gene encodes CDR1 LNHNV and CDR2 YYDKDF (reference sequence). This CDR3 is 16 amino acids long. The CDR3 protein is CATSTRPGDSSYEQYF. The CDR3 DNA sequence: TGTGCCACCAGCACAAGACCGGGGGACAGTAGTTACGAGCAGTACTTC. Variable domain in full (rest from reference TRBV15 and TRBJ2-7): DAMVIQNPRYQVTQFGKPVTLSCSQTLNHNVMYWYQQKSSQAPKLLFHYYDKDFNNEADTPDNFQSRRPNTSFCFLDIRSPGLGDTAMYLCATSTRPGDSSYEQYFGPGTRLTVT.

The chain links TRBV19 to TRBJ1-2; D remains unclear. The CDR3 loop spans 12 amino acids. Per the germline V gene, CDR1 is LNHDA and CDR2 is SQIVND (reference sequence). V lost 3 bases to trimming and J lost 5 bases, with 7 bases between them. CDR3 bases: TGTGCCAGTAGTATCAGCGTGTATGGCTACACCTTC. Amino acid sequence: CASSISVYGYTF.

The CDR3: CASSGGSRYSYEQYF. The CDR3 region has the DNA TGTGCCAGTAGCGGGGGCAGCCGTTACTCCTACGAGCAGTACTTC. The chain has TRBV19 and TRBJ2-7, with D perhaps matching TRBD1 or TRBD2 (6 bases each). The CDR3 is 15 amino acids. V lost 6 bases, J lost 0 bases, and 15 bases lay in between. Germline V gives CDR1 LNHDA, CDR2 SQIVND (reference sequence).

Here the CDR3 reads CASSASTVNTEAFF. CDR3 DNA: TGTGCCAGCAGTGCCTCGACAGTGAACACTGAAGCTTTCTTT. This chain links TRBV25-1 with TRBJ1-1; D might be TRBD1 (5 bases). The CDR3 runs to 14 residues. The germline V and J ends were trimmed by 4 bases and 0 bases, with 9 bases remaining between them. Germline lookup yields CDR1 MGHDK and CDR2 SYGVNS. The full variable domain, its missing parts supplied by reference TRBV25-1 and TRBJ1-1, is EADIYQTPRYLVIGTGKKITLECSQTMGHDKMYWYQQDPGMELHLIHYSYGVNSTEKGDLSSESTVSRIRTEHFPLTLESARPSHTSQYLCASSASTVNTEAFFGQGTRLTVV.

The J gene is TRBJ2-1, the V gene TRBV7-9; 11 bases map to TRBD2. V dropped 2 bases and J dropped 8; count of bases not matched to a gene: 8. Germline V gene data show CDR1 as SEHNR and CDR2 as FQNEAQ (reference sequence). The CDR3 has 16 residues. CDR3 nucleotide sequence: TGTGCCAGCAGCTTACCTACTAGCGGGAGTAGCTATGAGCAGTTCTTC. Translating it yields CASSLPTSGSSYEQFF.

The CDR3: CASTYGGGEAFF. CDR3 coding DNA: TGTGCCAGCACCTACGGTGGGGGCGAAGCTTTCTTT. V is TRBV6-5 and J is TRBJ1-1, with a possible D match to TRBD1 (6 bases). CDR1 MNHEY and CDR2 SVGAGI come from the germline V gene. The CDR3 spans 12 residues. V gave up 7 bases and J gave up 8 bases, with 14 bases separating them.

The chain couples TRBV28 to TRBJ2-1; TRBD2 matches at 11 bases. Germline V gives CDR1 MDHEN, CDR2 SYDVKM. There are 18 residues in the CDR3. The V and J ends lost 11 bases and 2 bases, in that order; junction bases with no gene match: 17. The CDR3 here is CASRPGLAASPPYNEQFF. CDR3 DNA: TGTGCCTCTCGACCGGGACTAGCGGCCTCCCCCCCCTACAATGAGCAGTTCTTC.

The chain uses TRBV4-3 and TRBJ2-7, with 8 bases identical to TRBD2. With V trimmed by 0 bases and J by 0 bases, 4 bases remained unmatched. Germline V gene sequence: CDR1 LGHNA, CDR2 YSLEER. The CDR3 consists of 16 residues. CDR3 amino acids: CASSQEWSGSSYEQYF. The CDR3 DNA reads as TGCGCCAGCAGCCAAGAATGGAGCGGGAGCTCCTACGAGCAGTACTTC.

This clone has a single count. The J gene is TRBJ1-4, the V gene TRBV2; D gene ambiguous. Trimming removed 8 bases from V and 4 bases from J, with 17 bases in between. The CDR3 totals 15 residues. Germline V lookup: CDR1 SNHLY, CDR2 FYNNEI. The CDR3 spells CASSLLAAGNEKLFF. The DNA for the CDR3 is TGTGCCAGCTCCTTACTTGCCGCGGGTAATGAAAAACTGTTTTTT.

The chain joins TRBV9 to TRBJ2-2, with D perhaps being TRBD1 or TRBD2 (5 bases each). This CDR3 has 15 residues. CDR1 and CDR2 (germline): SGDLS, YYNGEE. The germline V and J ends were trimmed by 0 bases and 2 bases, with 8 bases remaining between them. The CDR3 bases are TGTGCCAGCAGCGTAGCGGGACGAAACACCGGGGAGCTGTTTTTT. It translates to CASSVAGRNTGELFF.

The V call is TRBV18, the J call TRBJ1-3; D unclear. CDR1 and CDR2 from the germline V gene are KGHSH and LQKENI. Trimming cost V 6 bases and J 2 bases, with 8 bases left between them. The CDR3 extends over 13 amino acids. Written as DNA, the CDR3 is TGTGCCAGCTCCGTCCCCCCTGGAAACACCATATATTTT. This encodes CASSVPPGNTIYF.

This sequence joins TRBV5-4 and TRBJ2-5; 9 bases line up with TRBD2. V shed 6 bases, J shed 2 bases, and the junction held 5 bases outside the gene matches. Germline loops: CDR1 SGHNT, CDR2 YYREEE (reference sequence). The CDR3 runs 14 residues. CDR3 loop: CASTLAGVQETQYF. CDR3 bases: TGTGCCAGCACCTTAGCGGGGGTTCAAGAGACCCAGTACTTC.

V and J are TRBV25-1 and TRBJ2-1, with 7 bases matching TRBD1. V lost 3 bases and J lost 0; bases outside the gene matches: 2. Germline loops: CDR1 MGHDK, CDR2 SYGVNS. CDR3 size: 15 residues. The CDR3 protein is CASSDDRVSYNEQFF. CDR3 sequence (DNA): TGTGCCAGCAGTGATGACAGGGTCTCCTACAATGAGCAGTTCTTC.

This sequence joins TRBV5-1 and TRBJ2-2; 12 bases match TRBD2. Trimming removed 0 bases from V and 6 bases from J; junction bases left unmatched: 3. The CDR3 sequence is 16 residues long. Looked up from germline, CDR1 is SGHRS and CDR2 is YFSETQ. DNA for the CDR3: TGCGCCAGCAGCTTGGGACTAGCGGGAGCGGCCGGGGAGCTGTTTTTT. Its protein is CASSLGLAGAAGELFF.

This chain links TRBV9 with TRBJ1-1, with 8 positions matching TRBD1. V gave up 3 bases and J gave up 8 bases; unmatched junction bases: 9. The CDR3 is 14 amino acids. Germline V gene sequence: CDR1 SGDLS, CDR2 YYNGEE. This CDR3 reads CASSGGTPGGEAFF. Written as DNA, the CDR3 is TGTGCCAGCAGCGGGGGCACACCAGGGGGCGAAGCTTTCTTT.

The chain employs TRBV27 and TRBJ1-4; TRBD1 might be the D (5 bases). The CDR3 length is 14 residues. Germline values: CDR1 MNHEY, CDR2 SMNVEV (reference sequence). The V end lost 6 bases, the J end lost 3 bases, and 11 bases lay between the germline ends. The CDR3 nucleotides are TGTGCCAGCAGACGTTGGGGACCTAATGAAAAACTGTTTTTT. This sequence encodes CASRRWGPNEKLFF.

This sequence joins TRBV5-6 and TRBJ2-2; the D gene is possibly TRBD1 (6 bases). This CDR3 region has 16 residues. V shed 5 bases and J shed 3 bases, with 17 bases lying between them. Germline CDR1 and CDR2: SGHDT and YYEEEE. CDR3 sequence (DNA): TGTGCCAGCAGGGGGGCGTATGTCGCCGACACCGGGGAGCTGTTTTTT. As protein: CASRGAYVADTGELFF.